This T cell receptor beta chain was identified during a study of OX40 agonist ivuxolimab in advanced cancers. Study-level background: Six ivuxolimab dose levels, 0.01 to 10 mg/kg, were given intravenously every 2 weeks. Age averaged about 66 years (range about 23 to 80), and 82.7% were male.

Remarks on this clone: What it binds is not known.

This table comes from immunoSEQ multiplex PCR, and its TCRdb copy is limited to in-frame clones, with some not included. This sample has roughly 20,000 clones, with roughly 80% found just once. Study outcomes and limitations: Expanded clones were, on average, more numerous among CD8+ T cells than CD4+.

Germline CDR1 SGDLS, CDR2 YYNGEE. V lost 4 bases, J lost 2 bases, and 14 bases lay in between. The CDR3 length is 15 residues. This specimen consisted of CD4+ or CD8+ T cells sorted from blood, obtained in a trial of the OX40 agonist ivuxolimab. The V call is TRBV9, the J call TRBJ2-3, with D possibly being TRBD1 (6 bases). The sequence derives from an adult with an advanced solid tumor such as melanoma, head and neck, liver or kidney cancer. The CDR3 reads CASSLRQDNTDTQYF. The CDR3, as DNA: TGTGCCAGCAGCTTGCGACAGGACAACACAGATACGCAGTATTTT.